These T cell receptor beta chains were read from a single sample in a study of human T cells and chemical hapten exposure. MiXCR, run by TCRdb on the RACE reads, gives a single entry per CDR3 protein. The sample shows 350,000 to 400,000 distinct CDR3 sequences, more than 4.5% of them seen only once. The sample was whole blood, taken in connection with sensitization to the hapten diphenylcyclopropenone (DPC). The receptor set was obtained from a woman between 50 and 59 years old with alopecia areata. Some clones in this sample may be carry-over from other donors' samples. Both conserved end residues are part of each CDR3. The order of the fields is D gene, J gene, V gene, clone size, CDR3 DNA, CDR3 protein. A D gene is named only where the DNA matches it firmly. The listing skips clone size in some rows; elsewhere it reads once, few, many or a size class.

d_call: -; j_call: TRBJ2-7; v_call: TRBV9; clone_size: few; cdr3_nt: TGTGCCAGCAGCCCCCGAGGGGTGGGAGAAGCCTACGAGCAGTACTTC; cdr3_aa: CASSPRGVGEAYEQYF
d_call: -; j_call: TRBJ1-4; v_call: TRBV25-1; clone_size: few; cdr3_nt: TGTGCCAGCAGTGTCCTGACAGGTATTAATGAAAAACTGTTTTTT; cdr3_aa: CASSVLTGINEKLFF
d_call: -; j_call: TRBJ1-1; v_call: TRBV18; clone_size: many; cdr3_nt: TGTGCCAGCTCACCAATGGCGGGCACTGAAGCTTTCTTT; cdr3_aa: CASSPMAGTEAFF
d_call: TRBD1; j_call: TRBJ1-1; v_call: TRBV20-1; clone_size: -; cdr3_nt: TGCAGTGCTAGAGCCGGACAGGCGAACACTGAAGCTTTCTTT; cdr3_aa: CSARAGQANTEAFF
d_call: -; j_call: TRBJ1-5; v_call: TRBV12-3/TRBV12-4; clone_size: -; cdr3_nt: TGTGCCAGCACCCTAGGGAGTCGGAGCAATCAGCCCCAGCATTTT; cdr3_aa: CASTLGSRSNQPQHF
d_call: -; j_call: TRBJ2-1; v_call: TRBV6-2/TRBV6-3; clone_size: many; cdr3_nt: TGTGCCAGCAGTTACTCTGGCAGTGAGCAGTTCTTC; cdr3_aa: CASSYSGSEQFF
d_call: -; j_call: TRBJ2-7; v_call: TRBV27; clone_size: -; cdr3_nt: TGTGCCAGCAGTTTAACGGCAGGGTGGACCTACGAGCAGTACTTC; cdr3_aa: CASSLTAGWTYEQYF
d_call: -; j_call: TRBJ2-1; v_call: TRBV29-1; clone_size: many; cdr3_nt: TGCAGCGTTGAATATCGGGACGTCACTAATGAGCAGTTCTTC; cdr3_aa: CSVEYRDVTNEQFF
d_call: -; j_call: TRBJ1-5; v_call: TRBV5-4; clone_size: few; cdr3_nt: TGTGCCAGCAGCTTGGAGTCGGATATCAGGGGAACCCAGCATTTT; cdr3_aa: CASSLESDIRGTQHF
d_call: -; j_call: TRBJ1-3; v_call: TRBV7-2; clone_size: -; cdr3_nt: TGTGCCAGCAGCCTTAAGCTGGACCACTGGGGAAACACCATATATTTT; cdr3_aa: CASSLKLDHWGNTIYF
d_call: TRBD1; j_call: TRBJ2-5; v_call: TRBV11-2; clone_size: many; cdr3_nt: TGTGCCAGCGGACAGGGGGCGCGGCCACAAGAGACCCAGTACTTC; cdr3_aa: CASGQGARPQETQYF
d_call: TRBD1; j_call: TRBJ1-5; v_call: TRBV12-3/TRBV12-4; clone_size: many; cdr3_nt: TGTGCCAGCAGTTCCCGGCAGGGGGTATCGAGCAATCAGCCCCAGCATTTT; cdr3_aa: CASSSRQGVSSNQPQHF
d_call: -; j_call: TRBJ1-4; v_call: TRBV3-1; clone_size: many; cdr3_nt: TGTGCCAGCAGCCAAGTTGGGAATGAAAAACTGTTTTTT; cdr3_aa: CASSQVGNEKLFF
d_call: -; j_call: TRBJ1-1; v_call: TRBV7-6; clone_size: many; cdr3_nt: TGTGCCAGCAGCTCTGTGGTCGGAACTGAAGCTTTCTTT; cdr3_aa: CASSSVVGTEAFF
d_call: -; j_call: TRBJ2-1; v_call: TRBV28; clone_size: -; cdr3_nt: TGTGCCAGCACCTCCGGACTCGGCAGGGCCCACAATGAGCAGTTCTTC; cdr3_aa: CASTSGLGRAHNEQFF
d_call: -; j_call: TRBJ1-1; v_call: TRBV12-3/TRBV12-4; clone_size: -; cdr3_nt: TGTGCCAGCAGTTTACGGCAGACACTGGACGAAGCTTTCTTT; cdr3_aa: CASSLRQTLDEAFF
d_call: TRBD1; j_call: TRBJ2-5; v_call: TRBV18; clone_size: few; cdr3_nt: TGTGCCAGCTCACCACCCACAGGGGAAGAGACCCAGTACTTC; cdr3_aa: CASSPPTGEETQYF
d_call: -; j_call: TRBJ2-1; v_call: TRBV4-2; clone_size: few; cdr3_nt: TGTGCCAGCAGCCAAGAGATAACTCCGGCGAATGAGCAGTTCTTC; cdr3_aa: CASSQEITPANEQFF
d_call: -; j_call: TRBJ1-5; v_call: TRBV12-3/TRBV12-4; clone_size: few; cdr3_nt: TGTGCCAGCAGGATGGACGGATACAATCAGCCCCAGCATTTT; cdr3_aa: CASRMDGYNQPQHF
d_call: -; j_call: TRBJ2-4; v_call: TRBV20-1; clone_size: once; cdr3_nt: TGCAGTGCGCCGTGGCTAGCCAAAAACATTCAGTACTTC; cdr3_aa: CSAPWLAKNIQYF
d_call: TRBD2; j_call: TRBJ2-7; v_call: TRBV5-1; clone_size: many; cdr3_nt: TGCGCCAGCAGCTTGGCAGGGACTAGCTCCTACGAGCAGTACTTC; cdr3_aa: CASSLAGTSSYEQYF
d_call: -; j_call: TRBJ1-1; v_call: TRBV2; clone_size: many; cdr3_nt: TGTGCCAGCACTCCGCTACCGCCCAACACTGAAGCTTTCTTT; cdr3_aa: CASTPLPPNTEAFF
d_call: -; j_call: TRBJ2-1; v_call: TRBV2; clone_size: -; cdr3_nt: TGTGCCAGCAGTGATTTAACTAATCATGAGCAGTTCTTC; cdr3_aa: CASSDLTNHEQFF
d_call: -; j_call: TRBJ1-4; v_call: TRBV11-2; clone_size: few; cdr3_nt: TGTGCCAGCACCCGACCCAGTTTTCCCGTCAATGAAAAACTGTTTTTT; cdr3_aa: CASTRPSFPVNEKLFF
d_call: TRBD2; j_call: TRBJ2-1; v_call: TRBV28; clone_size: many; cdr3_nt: TGTGCCAGCAGTTTTGCTAGCGGGAGGAATGAGCAGTTCTTC; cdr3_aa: CASSFASGRNEQFF